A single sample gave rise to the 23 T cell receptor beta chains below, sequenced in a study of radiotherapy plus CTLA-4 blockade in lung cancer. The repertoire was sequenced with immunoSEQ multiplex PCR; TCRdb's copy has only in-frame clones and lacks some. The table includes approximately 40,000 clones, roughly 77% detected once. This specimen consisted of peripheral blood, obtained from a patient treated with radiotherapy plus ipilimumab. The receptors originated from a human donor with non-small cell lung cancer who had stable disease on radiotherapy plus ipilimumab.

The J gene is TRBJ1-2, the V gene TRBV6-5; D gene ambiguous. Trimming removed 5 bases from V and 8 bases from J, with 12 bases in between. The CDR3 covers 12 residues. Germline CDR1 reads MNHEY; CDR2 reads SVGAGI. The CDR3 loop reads CASSEGLGGYTF. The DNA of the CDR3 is TGTGCCAGCAGTGAAGGATTAGGGGGCTACACCTTC.

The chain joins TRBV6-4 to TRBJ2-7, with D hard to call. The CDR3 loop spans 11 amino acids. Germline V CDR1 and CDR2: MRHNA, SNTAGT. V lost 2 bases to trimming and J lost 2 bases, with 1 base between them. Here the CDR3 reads CASSDTYEQYV. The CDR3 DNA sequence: TGTGCCAGCAGTGACACCTACGAGCAGTACGTC.

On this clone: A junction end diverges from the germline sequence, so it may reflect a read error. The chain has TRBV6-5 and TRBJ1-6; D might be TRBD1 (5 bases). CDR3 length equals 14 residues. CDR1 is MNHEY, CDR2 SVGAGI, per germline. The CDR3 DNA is TGTGCCAGCAGTAGCGGGGGGGGTAATCCACCCCTCCACTTT. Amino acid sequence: CASSSGGGNPPLHF.

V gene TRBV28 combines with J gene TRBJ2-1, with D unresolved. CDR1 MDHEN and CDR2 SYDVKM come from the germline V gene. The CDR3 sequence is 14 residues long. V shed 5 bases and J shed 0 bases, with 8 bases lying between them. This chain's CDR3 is CASSVGFSYNEQFF. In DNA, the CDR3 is TGTGCCAGCAGTGTCGGGTTCTCCTACAATGAGCAGTTCTTC.

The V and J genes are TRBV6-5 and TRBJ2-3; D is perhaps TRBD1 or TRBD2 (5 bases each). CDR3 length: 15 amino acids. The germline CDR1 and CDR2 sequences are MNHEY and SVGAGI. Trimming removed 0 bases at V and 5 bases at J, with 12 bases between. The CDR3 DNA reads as TGTGCCAGCAGTTACTCCGGGACCTCCGGAGATACGCAGTATTTT. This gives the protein CASSYSGTSGDTQYF.

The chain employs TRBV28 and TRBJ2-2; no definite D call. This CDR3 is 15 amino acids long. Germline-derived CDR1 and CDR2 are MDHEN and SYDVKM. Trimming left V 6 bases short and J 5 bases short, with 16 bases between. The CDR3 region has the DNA TGTGCCAGCAGGCGAGCCAAGACTTCGACCGGGGAGCTGTTTTTT. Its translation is CASRRAKTSTGELFF.

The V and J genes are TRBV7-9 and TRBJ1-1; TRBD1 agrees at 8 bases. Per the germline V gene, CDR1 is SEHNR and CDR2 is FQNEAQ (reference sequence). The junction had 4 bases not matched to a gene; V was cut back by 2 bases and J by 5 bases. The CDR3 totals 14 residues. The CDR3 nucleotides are TGTGCCAGCAGCTTACAGGGGGCGGGAACTGAAGCTTTCTTT. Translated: CASSLQGAGTEAFF.

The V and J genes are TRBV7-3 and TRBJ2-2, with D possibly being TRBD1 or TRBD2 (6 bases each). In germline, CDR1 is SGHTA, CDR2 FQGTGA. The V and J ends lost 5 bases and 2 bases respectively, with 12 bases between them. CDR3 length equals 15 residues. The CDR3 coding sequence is TGTGCCAGCAGCCCGCAGGGGACTAACACCGGGGAGCTGTTTTTT. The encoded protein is CASSPQGTNTGELFF.

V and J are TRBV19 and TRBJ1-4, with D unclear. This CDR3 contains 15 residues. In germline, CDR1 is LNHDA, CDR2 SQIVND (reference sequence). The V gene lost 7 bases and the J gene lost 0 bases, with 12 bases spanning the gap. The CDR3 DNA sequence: TGTGCCAGTACCCCGTGGGGTACAACTAATGAAAAACTGTTTTTT. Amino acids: CASTPWGTTNEKLFF.

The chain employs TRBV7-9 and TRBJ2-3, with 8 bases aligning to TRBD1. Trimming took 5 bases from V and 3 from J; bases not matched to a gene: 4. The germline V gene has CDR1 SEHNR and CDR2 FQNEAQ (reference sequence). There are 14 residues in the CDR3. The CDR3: CASSRGDRTDTQYF. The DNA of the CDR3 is TGTGCCAGCAGCAGGGGGGACAGGACAGATACGCAGTATTTT.

CDR3 loop: CASSVDRGGQPQHF. As DNA, the CDR3 is TGTGCCAGCAGCGTAGACAGGGGAGGACAGCCCCAGCATTTT. This chain joins TRBV5-4 and TRBJ1-5; TRBD1 agrees at 8 bases. Trimming removed 4 bases from V and 7 bases from J; junction bases left unmatched: 7. The CDR3 is 14 residues long. The germline CDR1 and CDR2 sequences are SGHNT and YYREEE (reference sequence).

Here the CDR3 reads CASSTSGGRGYTF. CDR3 sequence (DNA): TGTGCCAGCAGTACCTCAGGGGGCCGGGGCTACACCTTC. The chain employs TRBV6-1 and TRBJ1-2; TRBD1 aligns across 8 bases. With 5 bases clipped from V and 8 bases from J, the junction kept 7 bases outside the gene matches. Germline lookup yields CDR1 MNHNS and CDR2 SASEGT. The CDR3 is 13 residues long.

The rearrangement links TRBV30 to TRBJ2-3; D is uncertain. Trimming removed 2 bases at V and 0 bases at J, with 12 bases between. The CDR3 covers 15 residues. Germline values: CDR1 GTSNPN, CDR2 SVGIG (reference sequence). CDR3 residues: CAWSSSGLSTDTQYF. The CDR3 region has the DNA TGTGCCTGGAGTTCCTCAGGTTTGAGCACAGATACGCAGTATTTT.

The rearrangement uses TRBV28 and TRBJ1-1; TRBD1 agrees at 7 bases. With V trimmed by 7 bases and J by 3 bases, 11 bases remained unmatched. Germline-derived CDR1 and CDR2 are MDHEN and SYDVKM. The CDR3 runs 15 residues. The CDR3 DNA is TGTGCCAGCACGCAGGGGGGTCCGGGGGACACTGAAGCTTTCTTT. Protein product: CASTQGGPGDTEAFF.

The DNA for the CDR3 is TGTGCCAGCAGCTTGGACAGGGGGTGGCTATATGGCTACACCTTC. As protein: CASSLDRGWLYGYTF. This chain joins TRBV5-6 and TRBJ1-2; TRBD1 matches 8 bases. CDR1 SGHDT and CDR2 YYEEEE come from the germline V gene. The CDR3 loop spans 15 amino acids. Trimming at V came to 0 bases and at J to 5 bases, leaving 6 bases not matched to a gene.

DNA for the CDR3: TGCGCCAGCAGCCAGGGACAGGGCCGCGAAAAACTGTTTTTT. Protein product: CASSQGQGREKLFF. The rearrangement uses TRBV4-3 and TRBJ1-4; TRBD1 matches at 9 bases. CDR1 is LGHNA, CDR2 YSLEER, per germline. The CDR3 has 14 amino acids. V gave up 3 bases and J gave up 8 bases; unmatched junction bases: 4.

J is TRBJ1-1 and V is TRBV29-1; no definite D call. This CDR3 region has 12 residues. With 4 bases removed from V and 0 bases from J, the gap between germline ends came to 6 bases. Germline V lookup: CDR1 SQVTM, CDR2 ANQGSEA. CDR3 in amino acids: CSVGELNTEAFF. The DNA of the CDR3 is TGCAGCGTTGGGGAGCTGAACACTGAAGCTTTCTTT.

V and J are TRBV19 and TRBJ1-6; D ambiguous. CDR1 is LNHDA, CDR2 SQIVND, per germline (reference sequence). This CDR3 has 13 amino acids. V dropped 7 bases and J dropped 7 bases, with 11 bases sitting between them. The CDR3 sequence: CASKTRQNSPLHF. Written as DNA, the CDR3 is TGTGCCAGTAAAACAAGACAAAATTCACCCCTCCACTTT.

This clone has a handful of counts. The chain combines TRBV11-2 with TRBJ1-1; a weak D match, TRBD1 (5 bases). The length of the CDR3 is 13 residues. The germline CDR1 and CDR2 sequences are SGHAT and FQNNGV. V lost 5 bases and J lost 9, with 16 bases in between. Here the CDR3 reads CASSPHQGLKAFF. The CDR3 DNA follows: TGTGCCAGCAGCCCCCATCAGGGACTGAAAGCTTTCTTT.

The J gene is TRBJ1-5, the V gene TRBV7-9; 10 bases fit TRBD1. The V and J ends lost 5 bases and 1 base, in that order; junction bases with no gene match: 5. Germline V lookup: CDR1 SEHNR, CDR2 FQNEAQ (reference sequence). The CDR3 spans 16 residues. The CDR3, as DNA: TGTGCCAGCAGCCCCGACAGGGGGCGAAGCAATCAGCCCCAGCATTTT. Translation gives CASSPDRGRSNQPQHF.

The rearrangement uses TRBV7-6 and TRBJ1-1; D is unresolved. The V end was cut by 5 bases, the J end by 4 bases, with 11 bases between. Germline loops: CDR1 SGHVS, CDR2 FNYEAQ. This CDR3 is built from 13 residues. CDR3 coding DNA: TGTGCCAGCAGCGCCAATCCATCCACTGAAGCTTTCTTT. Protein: CASSANPSTEAFF.

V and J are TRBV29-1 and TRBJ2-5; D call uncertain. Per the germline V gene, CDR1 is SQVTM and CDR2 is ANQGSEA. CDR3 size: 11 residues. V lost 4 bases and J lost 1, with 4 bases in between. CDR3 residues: CSVGPQETQYF. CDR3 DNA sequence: TGCAGCGTTGGCCCCCAAGAGACCCAGTACTTC.

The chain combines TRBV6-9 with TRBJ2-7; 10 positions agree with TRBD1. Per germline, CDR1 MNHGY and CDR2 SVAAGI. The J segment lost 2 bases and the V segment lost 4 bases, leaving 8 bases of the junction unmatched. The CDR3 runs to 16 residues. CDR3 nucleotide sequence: TGTGCCAGCAGTTTACACTCGGGACAGGGGACCTACGAGCAGTACTTC. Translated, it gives CASSLHSGQGTYEQYF.